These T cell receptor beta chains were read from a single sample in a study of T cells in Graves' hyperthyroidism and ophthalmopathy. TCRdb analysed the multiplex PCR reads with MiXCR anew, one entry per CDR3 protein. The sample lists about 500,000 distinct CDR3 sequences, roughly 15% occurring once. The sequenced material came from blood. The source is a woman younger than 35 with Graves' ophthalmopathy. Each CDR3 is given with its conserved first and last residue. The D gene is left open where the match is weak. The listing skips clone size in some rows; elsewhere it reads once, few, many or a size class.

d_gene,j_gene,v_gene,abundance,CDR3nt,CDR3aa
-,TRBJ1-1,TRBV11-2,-,TGTGCCAGCAGACGAGGACATTTAAACACTGAAGCTTTCTTT,CASRRGHLNTEAFF
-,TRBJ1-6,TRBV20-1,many,TGCAGTGCTAGGCAGACAGAACCCAATTCACCCCTCCACTTT,CSARQTEPNSPLHF
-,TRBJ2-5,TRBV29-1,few,TGCAGCGTTGAAGACTTCGGCGAGGGCCAAGAGACCCAGTACTTC,CSVEDFGEGQETQYF
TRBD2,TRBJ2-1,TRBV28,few,TGTGCCAGCAGTACTGCGGGGGGGCGGTACAATGAGCAGTTCTTC,CASSTAGGRYNEQFF
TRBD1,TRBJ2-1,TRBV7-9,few,TGTGCCAGCAGCCCCGGGACAGGGATAATCAATGAGCAGTTCTTC,CASSPGTGIINEQFF
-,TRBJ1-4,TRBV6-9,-,TGTGCCAGCAGTTTCGAGACAGGAGAAAAACTGTTTTTT,CASSFETGEKLFF
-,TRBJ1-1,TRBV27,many,TGTGCCAGCAGTCCCCTTGGGGGGTACCCGAACACTGAAGCTTTCTTT,CASSPLGGYPNTEAFF
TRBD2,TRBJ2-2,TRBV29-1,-,TGCAGCGTGGGCGGGAGGGCGGCCGGGGAGCTGTTTTTT,CSVGGRAAGELFF
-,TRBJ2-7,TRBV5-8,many,TGTGCCAGCAGCTTAAGAGGACAGTGGGCCCACGAGCAGTACTTC,CASSLRGQWAHEQYF
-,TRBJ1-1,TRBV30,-,TGTGCCTGGAGTTTTGGGGGTCAGGGCACTGAAGCTTTCTTT,CAWSFGGQGTEAFF
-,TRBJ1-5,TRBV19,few,TGTGCCAGTAGTATTTTAACAGGTTTTAGGGGCAATCAGCCCCAGCATTTT,CASSILTGFRGNQPQHF